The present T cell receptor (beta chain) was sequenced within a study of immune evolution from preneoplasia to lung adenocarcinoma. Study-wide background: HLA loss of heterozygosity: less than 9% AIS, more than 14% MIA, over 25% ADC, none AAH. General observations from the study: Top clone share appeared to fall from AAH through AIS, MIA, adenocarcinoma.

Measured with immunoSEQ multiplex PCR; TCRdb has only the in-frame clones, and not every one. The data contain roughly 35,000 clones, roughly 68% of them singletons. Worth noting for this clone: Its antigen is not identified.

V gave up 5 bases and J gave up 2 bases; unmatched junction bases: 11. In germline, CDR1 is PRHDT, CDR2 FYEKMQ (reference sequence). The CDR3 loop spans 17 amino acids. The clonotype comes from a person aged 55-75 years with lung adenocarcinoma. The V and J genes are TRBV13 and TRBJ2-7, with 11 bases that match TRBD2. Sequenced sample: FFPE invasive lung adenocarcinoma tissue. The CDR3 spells CASSLLVAGGGTYEQYF. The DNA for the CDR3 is TGTGCCAGCAGCCTATTAGTAGCGGGAGGGGGGACCTACGAGCAGTACTTC.